This paragraph reports one TCR beta chain. Its antigen is undetermined. TCRdb keeps only in-frame clones here, not all; method: immunoSEQ multiplex PCR. The sample carries 15,000 to 20,000 clones, approximately 86% recorded once. CDR3 length: 16 amino acids. Trimming at V came to 5 bases and at J to 4 bases, leaving 8 bases not matched to a gene. The V gene's germline CDR1 is SGHAT and CDR2 FQNNGV. The entry originates in a study of immune evolution from preneoplasia to lung adenocarcinoma. In the study overall: HLA loss of heterozygosity: 5.5% to 8.5% AIS, about 15% MIA, around 35% ADC, none AAH. Findings of the study overall: Compared with EGFR-mutant or double wild-type lesions, KRAS-mutant nodules were more clonal. Normal lung had highest clonality; later lesions appeared denser, more diverse.

The sequence came from a person aged 65 to 85 with invasive lung adenocarcinoma. The sequenced sample was FFPE invasive lung adenocarcinoma tissue. The chain uses TRBV11-2 and TRBJ2-5; 12 bases match TRBD2. The CDR3, as DNA: TGTGCCAGCAGCCTAAGACTAGCGGGGGTGTCAGAGACCCAGTACTTC. Translating gives CASSLRLAGVSETQYF.